This TCR beta chain appears in the sequencing data of a study of T cell responses to AZD1222 COVID-19 vaccine. V lost 5 bases to trimming and J lost 4 bases, with 0 bases between them. The CDR3 runs to 10 residues. Germline CDR1 is KGHSH and CDR2 is LQKENI. Profiling relied on immunoSEQ multiplex PCR, and the TCRdb table lists in-frame clones only, not all of them. Among roughly 130,000 clones, around nine tenths were seen once, and the ten largest hold over 2.5%. The chain has TRBV18 and TRBJ1-3; D remains ambiguous. Specimen: peripheral blood, collected on day 0 of AZD1222 vaccination. The clonotype comes from an adult in good health. CDR3 sequence (DNA): TGTGCCAGCTCAGGAAACACCATATATTTT. Translation gives CASSGNTIYF.